This note documents a single T cell receptor beta chain sequence. The antigen it recognizes is unknown. No base quality information exists; no much larger clone differs at one position. Ficoll-Paque density gradient centrifugation was used to isolate PBMCs. The data were taken from a study of T-cell memory formation after mild COVID-19 (dated by TCRdb to the early 2020s). Turning to the overall study: TCR sequence clusters from the two donors were largely donor specific. The cohort was made up of two young adult volunteers, one female and one male, who were previously healthy. T-cell clones expanding and contracting after mild COVID-19 in a couple of donors were tracked by longitudinal TCRalpha and TCRbeta repertoire sequencing.

These reads were obtained on an Illumina NovaSeq 6000. Using 5'RACE with constant-segment primers, TCRalpha and TCRbeta cDNA libraries were constructed, with sample barcodes and unique molecular identifiers added in the process. RNA was extracted from every sample with Trizol reagent. Libraries were amplified in two PCR steps, with a second sample barcode and Illumina TruSeq adapters added in the second step. Sequencing of libraries was performed on an Illumina NovaSeq with 2 x 150 bp paired-end reads. Processing in the source paper ran as follows. With migec v1.2.7, reads were demultiplexed and then collapsed into UMI-guided consensus sequences. Using mixcr v2.1.11, UMI consensuses were aligned to TRA and TRB V and J templates and then assembled into clonotypes. A clonotype was counted as expanded or contracted only if both edgeR and NoisET called the change significant, with noise models trained on biological replicates. For edgeR calls, the thresholds were a false discovery rate-adjusted p below 0.01 and a log2 fold-change of 1. As an exploratory analysis of dynamics, PCA with hierarchical clustering was applied to max-normalized trajectories of the 1000 most abundant clonotypes. Separately sequenced CD4+ and CD8+ repertoires were used to assign the CD4 or CD8 phenotype of responding clones. Clones were called with MiXCR by TCRdb after fastp trimmed the public reads at Q25, and only in-frame beta chains were retained. Every CDR3 protein is listed once, alongside the most common genes and DNA of its rows. In this record, the V and J calls reflect TCRdb's handling and not the investigators' own analysis. Here the sample has approximately 300,000 distinct CDR3 sequences; around 15% occur a single time. The leading ten clones occupy roughly 22% of the sample.

The V and J ends are trimmed by 4 bases and 0 bases, leaving 6 bases between them. Taken from the germline V gene, the CDR1 and CDR2 loops are SQVTM and ANQGSEA. CDR3 length: 12 amino acids, cysteine to phenylalanine. Left in the record is the CDR3 DNA by itself, 36 bases read in frame from the first base. General conclusions and limits of the study: Some responding clones were detected in pre-infection memory, suggesting pre-existing cross-reactive memory T cells joined the SARS-CoV-2 response. Contracting CD4+ clones were located mainly in the CM and EM memory subsets, whereas CD8+ clones were found to be enriched in EMRA. SARS-CoV-2 specificity of the second-wave clones peaking on day 37 was not confirmed. The study covered only two mild cases, and larger cohorts including severe cases with pre-infection samples were considered necessary. Clones contracting from day 15 to 85 had balanced CD4/CD8 phenotypes, while a second wave expanding from day 15 to 37 was biased towards CD4+.

This TCR came from a man between 18 and 35 years old who had mild COVID-19 (a few samples of this study predate the infection). The sample titles of this study are shuffled in the database, so cell type and time point are left out; the donor was told from shared clones. Sequencing input: PBMCs or a T cell subset sorted from them (not recorded which). The V and J genes are TRBV29-1 and TRBJ1-1; the D segment cannot be called with confidence. The CDR3 corresponds to CSVGPMNTEAFF. The nucleotide sequence reads as follows: TGCAGCGTTGGACCGATGAACACTGAAGCTTTCTTT.